This T cell receptor beta chain was sequenced for a study of monozygotic twins with inflammatory bowel disease. TCRdb reprocessed the 5' RACE reads and stores each CDR3 protein as one record, lacking DNA. The sample totals roughly 160,000 distinct CDR3 sequences. The CDR3 has 14 amino acids. The germline V gene encodes CDR1 KGHDR and CDR2 SFDVKD. The source is a human donor with ulcerative colitis or Crohn's disease, or a healthy co-twin of an affected twin (not recorded which). V usage is TRBV24-1 and J usage is TRBJ1-5; absent DNA, TCRdb's TRBD1 call cannot be checked. The sequencing sample was made of blood. The CDR3 sequence is CATSDSQVAQPQHF.